Listed below are T cell receptor beta chains from one sample, sequenced in a study of OX40 agonist ivuxolimab in advanced cancers. Clones were read by immunoSEQ multiplex PCR, and TCRdb kept only the in-frame ones, dropping some. This table holds some 70,000 clones, around four fifths found once. Source: CD4+ or CD8+ T cells sorted from blood, taken in a trial of the OX40 agonist ivuxolimab. These receptor sequences come from an adult with an advanced solid tumor such as melanoma, head and neck, liver or kidney cancer. The CDR3 runs from the conserved cysteine through the conserved F or W. D genes are given only for firm matches. Clone size appears in some rows only: once, few, many, or a class for an expanded clone.

j_call: TRBJ2-7
v_call: TRBV4-1
clone_size: .
d_call: TRBD2
cdr3_nt: TGCGCCAGCAGCCCCGCGGGACTAGAGTACGAGCAGTACTTC
cdr3_aa: CASSPAGLEYEQYF

j_call: TRBJ1-3
v_call: TRBV21-1
clone_size: .
d_call: .
cdr3_nt: TGTGCCAGCAGCAAAAGGACCATCACAGGGCACTCTGGAAACACCATATATTTT
cdr3_aa: CASSKRTITGHSGNTIYF

j_call: TRBJ2-1
v_call: TRBV6-5
clone_size: .
d_call: TRBD2
cdr3_nt: TGTGCCAGCAGCAGACTAGCGGCGGACAATGAGCAGTTCTTC
cdr3_aa: CASSRLAADNEQFF

j_call: TRBJ2-5
v_call: TRBV7-8
clone_size: .
d_call: .
cdr3_nt: TGTGCCAGCAGCCCCCGGCGGGGGCCCGCCATGGATGCCCAGTACTTC
cdr3_aa: CASSPRRGPAMDAQYF

j_call: TRBJ2-7
v_call: TRBV10-3
clone_size: .
d_call: TRBD2
cdr3_nt: TGTGCCAGCAGTTACTCGACTGCGGGAGCCTCCTACGAGCAGTACTTC
cdr3_aa: CASSYSTAGASYEQYF

j_call: TRBJ2-3
v_call: TRBV29-1
clone_size: .
d_call: .
cdr3_nt: TGCAGCGTTGAAGGTGTTCGGGGAACTCCCACAGATACGCAGTATTTT
cdr3_aa: CSVEGVRGTPTDTQYF

j_call: TRBJ2-1
v_call: TRBV6-4
clone_size: .
d_call: .
cdr3_nt: TGTGCCAGCAGTGACAGCTCCTACAATGAGCAGTTCTTC
cdr3_aa: CASSDSSYNEQFF

j_call: TRBJ2-6
v_call: TRBV10-3
clone_size: .
d_call: .
cdr3_nt: TGTGCCATCAGGGGGACTTCTTCTGGGGCCAACGTCCTGACTTTC
cdr3_aa: CAIRGTSSGANVLTF

j_call: TRBJ2-3
v_call: TRBV5-1
clone_size: once
d_call: .
cdr3_nt: TGCGCCAGCAGCTTGGGCCAGCCAACTAGCACAGATACGCAGTATTTT
cdr3_aa: CASSLGQPTSTDTQYF

j_call: TRBJ1-3
v_call: TRBV7-9
clone_size: .
d_call: .
cdr3_nt: TGTGCCAGCAGCCCCGGGAGCGACACCATATATTTT
cdr3_aa: CASSPGSDTIYF

j_call: TRBJ2-5
v_call: TRBV4-1
clone_size: .
d_call: TRBD2
cdr3_nt: TGCGCCAGCAGCCAATGGGGATTTAGCGGGAGGACACCGGAGGTGATGGTGAAGACCCAGTACTTC
cdr3_aa: CASSQWGFSGRTPEVMVKTQYF

j_call: TRBJ1-4
v_call: TRBV5-1
clone_size: few
d_call: TRBD1
cdr3_nt: TGCGCCAGCAGCTTGTCAGGGGGAACCGATGAAAAACTGTTTTTT
cdr3_aa: CASSLSGGTDEKLFF

j_call: TRBJ1-2
v_call: TRBV28
clone_size: .
d_call: TRBD1
cdr3_nt: TGTGCCAGCAGCTTGTCGACAGGGGGCGAGTGGGGCTACACCTTC
cdr3_aa: CASSLSTGGEWGYTF

j_call: TRBJ2-5
v_call: TRBV4-1
clone_size: .
d_call: .
cdr3_nt: TGCGCCAGCAGCCGAGGGCCTGCAGGGGAGACCCAGTACTTC
cdr3_aa: CASSRGPAGETQYF

j_call: TRBJ2-6
v_call: TRBV18
clone_size: .
d_call: .
cdr3_nt: TGTGCCAGCTCACCTCGGGACGTTCCTCGCTCTGGGGCCAACGTCCTGACTTTC
cdr3_aa: CASSPRDVPRSGANVLTF

j_call: TRBJ2-1
v_call: TRBV5-1
clone_size: .
d_call: TRBD2
cdr3_nt: TGCGCCAGCAGCTTGGAACAGACTAGCGGGACCGATGAGCAGTTCTTC
cdr3_aa: CASSLEQTSGTDEQFF

j_call: TRBJ2-5
v_call: TRBV11-1
clone_size: .
d_call: .
cdr3_nt: TGTGCCAGCAGCTTTGGGGGAGAGACCCAGTACTTC
cdr3_aa: CASSFGGETQYF

j_call: TRBJ2-7
v_call: TRBV5-1
clone_size: .
d_call: .
cdr3_nt: TGCGCCAGCAGCCCGACCGGGTTCCACGAGCAGTACTTC
cdr3_aa: CASSPTGFHEQYF

j_call: TRBJ2-7
v_call: TRBV7-9
clone_size: .
d_call: TRBD1
cdr3_nt: TGTGCCAGCAGCCAAACGGGACAGCGGGAGCAGTACTTC
cdr3_aa: CASSQTGQREQYF

j_call: TRBJ1-5
v_call: TRBV27
clone_size: .
d_call: .
cdr3_nt: TGTGCCAGCAGTTTGAGTCAGGGTTTTCAGCCCCAGCATTTT
cdr3_aa: CASSLSQGFQPQHF

j_call: TRBJ1-2
v_call: TRBV5-1
clone_size: .
d_call: TRBD1
cdr3_nt: TGCGCCAGCAGCAAACCGGGACAGGGTGGCGGCTACACCTTC
cdr3_aa: CASSKPGQGGGYTF

j_call: TRBJ2-7
v_call: TRBV7-8
clone_size: .
d_call: .
cdr3_nt: TGTGCCAGCAGCTTAGAAGGACCGGGATACGAGCAGTACTTC
cdr3_aa: CASSLEGPGYEQYF

j_call: TRBJ2-3
v_call: TRBV11-2
clone_size: .
d_call: TRBD2
cdr3_nt: TGTGCCAGCAGCTTAGTGACTAGCGGGAGCACAGATACGCAGTATTTT
cdr3_aa: CASSLVTSGSTDTQYF

j_call: TRBJ1-1
v_call: TRBV27
clone_size: .
d_call: .
cdr3_nt: TGTGCCAGCAGCTCCGAGGGGCAGGGCCTTGAAGCTTTCTTT
cdr3_aa: CASSSEGQGLEAFF